This T cell receptor beta chain comes out of a study of T cell changes during pregnancy in multiple sclerosis. This clone has only one observation. V lost 4 bases, J lost 4 bases, and 16 bases stayed unmatched. The germline gives CDR1 SGHRS, CDR2 YFSETQ. The CDR3 length is 17 residues. Measured with immunoSEQ multiplex PCR; TCRdb has only the in-frame clones, and not every one. The sample holds tens of thousands of clones, approximately 96% seen once. The sample here was CD8+ T cells from peripheral blood mononuclear cells, taken after pregnancy. The TCR was taken from a female donor with multiple sclerosis, enrolled in a pregnancy study. The V gene is TRBV5-1, the J gene TRBJ2-7; 8 positions agree with TRBD2. CDR3 bases: TGCGCCAGCAGCCCCCGTGGTTCGAGCGGGAGTGGTTACGAGCAGTACTTC. The encoded protein is CASSPRGSSGSGYEQYF.